Presented here are 9 T cell receptor beta chains from one specimen sequenced in a study of blood T cells in healthy people across ages. A second PCR of roughly 6 to 12 cycles used a sample-barcoded 5' primer and a J-beta primer mix. TCRdb analysed the 5' RACE reads with MiXCR anew, one entry per CDR3 protein. The sample carries hundreds of thousands of distinct CDR3 sequences, 45% to 50% recorded once. Sequencing was done on a sample of blood. These receptors were obtained from a man aged 25-40 years in good health.

Notes on this clonotype: This sequence may be a read error, since a much larger clone differs from it by one base. This chain links TRBV5-6 with TRBJ1-2, with D unresolved. The CDR3 covers 16 residues. The V and J ends lost 2 bases and 2 bases respectively, with 16 bases between them. Germline CDR1 reads SGHDT; CDR2 reads YYEEEE. The CDR3 protein is CASSLELRSRNYGYTF. CDR3 DNA: TGTGCCAGCAGCTTAGAGCTGAGGTCTAGGAACTATGGCTACACCTTC. The full variable domain, with the rest looked up from reference TRBV5-6 and TRBJ1-2, is DAGVTQSPTHLIKTRGQQVTLRCSPKSGHDTVSWYQQALGQGPQFIFQYYEEEERQRGNFPDRFSGHQFPNYSSELNVNALLLGDSALYLCASSLELRSRNYGYTFGSGTRLTVV.

There are a few counts of this clonotype. The CDR3 DNA follows: TGTGCCAGCAGTTTATCAGGGCACGAGCAGTACTTC. Its translation is CASSLSGHEQYF. This rearrangement joins TRBV27 to TRBJ2-5; no firm D call. The J call is uncertain, as TRBJ2-7 better fits the DNA end. The CDR3 spans 12 residues. Germline CDR1 MNHEY, CDR2 SMNVEV (reference sequence).

The chain has TRBV20-1 and TRBJ1-4; 7 positions match TRBD1. After removal of 3 bases from V and 0 bases from J, the junction contained 4 bases not matched to a gene. Germline V lookup: CDR1 DFQATT, CDR2 SNEGSKA (reference sequence). The CDR3 consists of 15 residues. The chain's CDR3 is CSASRTGSTNEKLFF. DNA for the CDR3: TGCAGTGCTAGTCGGACAGGCTCAACTAATGAAAAACTGTTTTTT.

The CDR3 protein is CSAPGVDSYEQYF. The DNA for the CDR3 is TGCAGTGCCCCCGGGGTGGATTCCTACGAGCAGTACTTC. The chain combines TRBV20-1 with TRBJ2-4; D possibly corresponds to TRBD2 (5 bases). The end of the DNA aligns better with TRBJ2-7, so the J call may be wrong. The CDR3 has 13 residues. Germline CDR1 and CDR2: DFQATT and SNEGSKA (reference sequence).

This clonotype has a handful of counts. The J gene is TRBJ2-5, the V gene TRBV15; D not certain. This CDR3 spans 13 amino acids. V was clipped by 7 bases and J by 0 bases, with 9 bases between them. The germline CDR1 and CDR2 sequences are LNHNV and YYDKDF (reference sequence). The CDR3 coding sequence is TGTGCCACCACCGTAGGGAACCAAGAGACCCAGTACTTC. It codes for CATTVGNQETQYF.

This clonotype was counted only a few times. The V gene is TRBV6-4, the J gene TRBJ1-1; weak D call: TRBD1 (6 bases). Trimming left V 6 bases short and J 0 bases short, with 11 bases between. The CDR3 is 14 residues long. Germline V gene lookup returns CDR1 MRHNA and CDR2 SNTAGT. The CDR3 region is CASRLTGLNTEAFF. CDR3 sequence (DNA): TGTGCCAGCAGATTAACAGGGTTGAACACTGAAGCTTTCTTT.

V usage is TRBV20-1 and J usage is TRBJ2-2; D unresolved. Germline values: CDR1 DFQATT, CDR2 SNEGSKA (reference sequence). The CDR3 covers 14 residues. Trimming took 3 bases from V and 0 from J, leaving 8 bases between them. Here the CDR3 DNA reads TGCAGTGCTAGTTCACCGACGAACACCGGGGAGCTGTTTTTT. Translating gives CSASSPTNTGELFF.

This chain links TRBV4-3 with TRBJ1-5; unclear D gene. The germline V and J ends were trimmed by 0 bases and 2 bases, with 11 bases remaining between them. The CDR3 covers 16 residues. In germline, CDR1 is LGHNA, CDR2 YSLEER. The CDR3 DNA reads TGCGCCAGCAGCCAAGATCACGGAGGCGGCAATCAGCCCCAGCATTTT. Its protein is CASSQDHGGGNQPQHF.

The chain carries TRBV15 and TRBJ1-4; unclear D gene. This CDR3 spans 16 amino acids. V lost 4 bases to trimming and J lost 13 bases, with 25 bases between them. Per germline, CDR1 LNHNV and CDR2 YYDKDF (reference sequence). CDR3 protein: CATSTQDGTGSARLFF. The CDR3, as DNA: TGTGCCACCAGCACCCAGGACGGCACGGGGTCAGCAAGACTGTTTTTT.